This T cell receptor beta chain was identified in a study of long-term antiretroviral therapy in people with HIV. Study information: The earliest specimens came about a decade ahead of the 2015 immediate-ART recommendation.

This clone was counted once. There are 14 residues in the CDR3. Germline CDR1 and CDR2: LGHNA and YSLEER. V was cut by 4 bases and J by 2 bases, with 12 bases left in between. The assay, immunoSEQ v3.0, was run at survey level. Profiled with immunoSEQ multiplex PCR; TCRdb holds only in-frame clones, not every one. The table records tens of thousands of clones, roughly 94% of them present only once. The sequence was obtained from a man in his fifties or sixties with HIV. The chain uses TRBV4-3 and TRBJ2-7; D perhaps matches TRBD2 (5 bases). The source material was unsorted PBMCs, sampled 5.3 years after starting antiretroviral therapy. CDR3 in amino acids: CASSPSLSPYEQYF. In DNA, the CDR3 is TGCGCCAGCAGCCCTAGCTTGTCCCCCTACGAGCAGTACTTC.